The 17 T cell receptor beta chains in this list originate from one sample, sequenced in a study of neurological immune-mediated disorders. TCRdb passed the 5' RACE reads through MiXCR, listing each CDR3 protein once. The sample lists about 35,000 distinct CDR3 sequences, under 7.5% occurring once. Sequencing was performed on PBMCs. The receptors were sampled from a woman in her 40s in good health.

This clonotype was detected ten times or more. The chain employs TRBV9 and TRBJ1-1; D remains ambiguous. This CDR3 comprises 15 residues. CDR1 is SGDLS, CDR2 YYNGEE, per germline. The ends were cut back, 0 bases at V and 1 base at J, with 10 bases in the middle. The CDR3 here is CASSVGPDANTEAFF. The CDR3 bases are TGTGCCAGCAGCGTAGGTCCGGATGCGAACACTGAAGCTTTCTTT.

Comment on this clonotype: This may be a read error, as it is one base from a much larger clone. V and J are TRBV6-5 and TRBJ2-7; 9 nucleotides agree with TRBD2. This CDR3 is 13 amino acids long. Unmatched junction bases numbered 7, after V lost 7 bases and J lost 6 bases. The germline V gene has CDR1 MNHEY and CDR2 SVGAGI. The CDR3 sequence is CASINSGSGEQYF. CDR3 bases: TGTGCCAGCATCAATAGCGGGAGCGGCGAGCAGTACTTC.

In this sample, this clonotype turned up many times. This chain connects TRBV7-8 to TRBJ2-3, with 9 bases lining up with TRBD2. Germline CDR1 is SGHVS and CDR2 is FQNEAQ. V trimming: 5 bases; J trimming: 1 base; junction bases outside the gene matches: 4. The CDR3 contains 15 residues. CDR3 in DNA: TGTGCCAGCAGCAGCTCTAGCGGGGGCACAGATACGCAGTATTTT. It translates to CASSSSSGGTDTQYF.

This clonotype was observed many times. V gene TRBV12-3 or TRBV12-4 combines with J gene TRBJ1-2, with D unclear. The CDR3 extends over 14 amino acids. Deletions cut 5 bases from V and 4 bases from J, with 14 bases between. The CDR3 coding sequence is TGTGCCAGCAGTCAATGGCCACGATCCTATGGCTACACCTTC. Amino acids: CASSQWPRSYGYTF.

This clonotype was seen many times. The gene calls are TRBV5-1 and TRBJ2-1, with 11 bases matching TRBD2. The CDR3 runs 16 residues. With V trimmed by 4 bases and J by 4 bases, 7 bases remained unmatched. CDR1 is SGHRS, CDR2 YFSETQ, per germline. The CDR3 sequence is CASSPLAGVVYNEQFF. The CDR3 nucleotides read TGCGCCAGCAGCCCACTAGCGGGAGTCGTATACAATGAGCAGTTCTTC.

This rearrangement joins TRBV29-1 to TRBJ1-5, with D possibly being TRBD1 (6 bases). V lost 2 bases to trimming and J lost 2 bases, with 7 bases between them. The CDR3 extends over 13 amino acids. Germline V gives CDR1 SQVTM, CDR2 ANQGSEA. CDR3 nucleotide sequence: TGCAGCGTTGAAAGACAGGGCAATCAGCCCCAGCATTTT. Its translation: CSVERQGNQPQHF.

This clonotype was counted many times. The V and J genes are TRBV7-2 and TRBJ1-1; TRBD1 matches 8 bases. The CDR3 consists of 14 residues. CDR1 and CDR2 (germline): SGHTA, FQGNSA. Germline trimming cut 5 bases from V and 3 bases from J; bases unmatched to any gene: 5. The CDR3 DNA is TGTGCCAGCAGCGCGTTACAGGGGGACACTGAAGCTTTCTTT. This sequence encodes CASSALQGDTEAFF.

The sample holds many counts of this clonotype. V gene TRBV2 combines with J gene TRBJ1-3; possibly TRBD1 for D (6 bases). CDR1 SNHLY and CDR2 FYNNEI come from the germline V gene. This CDR3 has 17 residues. The V end was cut by 5 bases, the J end by 0 bases, with 17 bases between. DNA of the CDR3: TGTGCCAGCAGTTCTCAGACAGGTGGCTACTCTGGAAACACCATATATTTT. This translates into CASSSQTGGYSGNTIYF.

This clonotype was detected ten times or more. The V gene is TRBV6-5, the J gene TRBJ2-7; D possibly corresponds to TRBD2 (6 bases). Germline V lookup: CDR1 MNHEY, CDR2 SVGAGI. V lost 6 bases to trimming and J lost 9 bases, with 15 bases between them. The CDR3 runs to 12 residues. In DNA, the CDR3 is TGTGCCAGCAGCCTATCGGGAGTTCGGCAGTACTTC. Translation: CASSLSGVRQYF.

The sample holds many counts of this clonotype. This chain connects TRBV6-5 to TRBJ2-5; D is perhaps TRBD2 (6 bases). V dropped 4 bases and J dropped 1 base, with 13 bases sitting between them. Looked up from germline, CDR1 is MNHEY and CDR2 is SVGAGI. The CDR3 loop spans 15 amino acids. CDR3: CASSFLAGFQETQYF. The CDR3 DNA sequence: TGTGCCAGCAGTTTCTTGGCGGGGTTCCAAGAGACCCAGTACTTC.

CDR3 in amino acids: CASTERTNTGELFF. The CDR3 region has the DNA TGTGCCAGCACGGAACGGACGAACACCGGGGAGCTGTTTTTT. This chain uses TRBV3-1 with TRBJ2-2, with D unresolved. The CDR3 contains 14 residues. The germline V gene encodes CDR1 LGHDT and CDR2 YNNKEL (reference sequence). The V gene lost 7 bases and the J gene lost 0 bases, with 9 bases spanning the gap.

This clonotype was counted many times. The rearrangement links TRBV3-1 to TRBJ2-7; 8 bases line up with TRBD1. V was pared by 3 bases and J by 4 bases, with 8 bases of the junction left unmatched. Germline loops: CDR1 LGHDT, CDR2 YNNKEL (reference sequence). The CDR3 loop spans 15 amino acids. CDR3 loop: CASSQKTGDWYEQYF. CDR3 bases: TGTGCCAGCAGCCAGAAGACAGGGGATTGGTACGAGCAGTACTTC.

This clonotype was detected many times. The chain uses TRBV20-1 and TRBJ2-2, with 7 bases identical to TRBD2. V lost 6 bases, J lost 2 bases, and 12 bases stayed unmatched. The length of the CDR3 is 16 residues. CDR1 is DFQATT and CDR2 is SNEGSKA in the germline V gene (reference sequence). CDR3 nucleotide sequence: TGCAGTGCAGACCCCGGGGGGAGGGGAAACACCGGGGAGCTGTTTTTT. Protein product: CSADPGGRGNTGELFF.

This clonotype occurred many times. The chain carries TRBV4-2 and TRBJ2-1; D is perhaps TRBD1 (6 bases). Germline loops: CDR1 LGHNA, CDR2 YNFKEQ. The CDR3 sequence is 17 residues long. V lost 2 bases and J 1 base, leaving 15 bases between the germline ends. The CDR3 DNA is TGTGCCAGCAGCCAACCCGGTAGCAGGGGATCCTACAATGAGCAGTTCTTC. Translated, it gives CASSQPGSRGSYNEQFF.

This clonotype was recorded at least ten times. This chain links TRBV7-8 with TRBJ1-1, with TRBD1 identical over 7 bases. CDR3 length: 15 residues. Germline assignment: CDR1 SGHVS and CDR2 FQNEAQ. With V trimmed by 1 base and J by 1 base, 3 bases remained unmatched. CDR3 protein: CASSLGRDRNTEAFF. The CDR3 nucleotides are TGTGCCAGCAGCTTAGGCCGGGACAGGAACACTGAAGCTTTCTTT.

This clonotype has at least ten counts. The chain recombines TRBV29-1 with TRBJ2-1; 10 bases align to TRBD1. Trimming at V came to 7 bases and at J to 3 bases, leaving 9 bases not matched to a gene. The CDR3 totals 15 residues. Per the germline V gene, CDR1 is SQVTM and CDR2 is ANQGSEA. The CDR3 loop reads CSAYPRDRGYNEQFF. The CDR3 DNA sequence: TGCAGCGCCTACCCCCGGGACAGGGGCTACAATGAGCAGTTCTTC.

This clonotype was observed many times. This chain connects TRBV5-1 to TRBJ1-1; 11 bases match TRBD1. This CDR3 comprises 16 residues. Germline V gene sequence: CDR1 SGHRS, CDR2 YFSETQ. The J segment lost 5 bases and the V segment lost 4 bases, leaving 10 bases of the junction unmatched. The CDR3 coding sequence is TGCGCCAGCAGCAACGGACAGGGGGCATCGGTAACTGAAGCTTTCTTT. Translated: CASSNGQGASVTEAFF.